This T cell receptor beta chain was recorded in a study of naive and memory T cell subsets. The CDR3 is 18 residues long. V was clipped by 2 bases and J by 6 bases, with 23 bases between them. The beta constant-region primer was an equimolar mix of two oligonucleotides covering TRBC1 and TRBC2. An oligonucleotide with the SP2 primer and a 12-nucleotide UMI was ligated to the cDNA 3' end. Each CDR3 protein gets one entry after TCRdb re-called the UMI-ligation and nested PCR reads with MiXCR. The table shows 77,000 or so distinct CDR3 sequences, with roughly 13% occurring only once. This chain links TRBV12-3 or TRBV12-4 with TRBJ2-4, with D perhaps assigned TRBD1 or TRBD2 (5 bases each). Sequencing was done on a sample of central memory CD4+ T cells from blood. The sequence came from a human donor in good health. In DNA, the CDR3 is TGTGCCAGCAGTTTATGGGACCCCGGGGAAACCCTCGGAAACATTCAGTACTTC. Its translation is CASSLWDPGETLGNIQYF.